This T cell receptor (beta chain) came from a study of human thymus T cells. This clone was found once. Its antigen is unknown. Germline V lookup: CDR1 LNHDA, CDR2 SQIVND (reference sequence). The CDR3 spans 15 residues. Trimming took off 5 bases at V and 3 bases at J, with 17 bases between the two ends. Thymic samples were excised during corrective heart operations. Serving as donors were healthy Finnish infants, each of whom was having open corrective surgery for congenital heart defects. Produced via immunoSEQ multiplex PCR; TCRdb's table is partial and in-frame only. The sample shows roughly 130,000 clones, around 94% of them seen only once. Study-level results: An apparent bias in V and J gene usage was seen in thymic and blood repertoires. Related research reported highly overlapping thymic repertoires among unrelated individuals.

J is TRBJ2-7 and V is TRBV19; maybe TRBD2 (6 bases). The receptor comes from a boy under two years old with a congenital heart defect but otherwise immunologically healthy. Sequenced material: thymus tissue. CDR3 sequence reads: CASSCGTPSHYEQYF. The CDR3 nucleotides are TGTGCCAGTAGTTGCGGGACCCCCAGCCACTACGAGCAGTACTTC.